This TCR beta chain originates from a study of tumor and adjacent non-tumor tissue in lung cancer. In the study overall: Aged roughly 30 to 76 years, patients included more than nine men and 4 to 6 women with stage I to III disease. Study observations and caveats: Significantly higher TCR diversity was found in tumor than normal lung.

No cell sorting was done before RNA was extracted from the tissue. This clonotype was observed a few times. Its antigen is still unknown. Mismatch with germline at one junction end may stem from a read error. The CDR3 sequence is 13 residues long. Germline CDR1 is MNHNS and CDR2 is SASEGT. The library came from three nested PCR rounds adapted from ARM-PCR protocols. Each CDR3 protein is one row after TCRdb ran MiXCR on the multiplex PCR reads. The table lists tens of thousands of distinct CDR3 sequences, about 70% of them singletons. This sequence joins TRBV6-1 and TRBJ2-2, with D perhaps matching TRBD2 (5 bases). The sequenced material came from lung tumor tissue. The TCR originated in a man in his sixties with non-small cell lung cancer. CDR3 residues: CDSSGIVFGELFF. The DNA for the CDR3 is TGTGACAGCAGTGGAATAGTTTTTGGGGAGCTATTTTTT.